A single sample is the source of the 22 T cell receptor beta chains below, sequenced in a study of CD8+CD57+ T cells in acquired aplastic anemia. The TCR beta profiling, which covered VDJ combination and CDR3 sequence, was carried out using genomic DNA as the template. TCRdb reprocessed the reads via MiXCR and lists one record per CDR3 protein. Of about 420,000 distinct CDR3 sequences listed, around 72% are singletons. Sequencing input: sorted CD4+, CD8+, or CD8+CD57+ T cells (not recorded which) from PBMCs. The source of these receptors is a human donor in good health, serving as a control.

The rearrangement links TRBV20-1 to TRBJ1-2; D call uncertain. This CDR3 contains 10 residues. V shed 3 bases and J shed 2 bases, with 1 base lying between them. Germline V gene sequence: CDR1 DFQATT, CDR2 SNEGSKA (reference sequence). The CDR3 here is CSARNYGYTF. The DNA of the CDR3 is TGCAGTGCTAGGAACTATGGCTACACCTTC.

J is TRBJ2-3 and V is TRBV12-3 or TRBV12-4; D is ambiguous. There are 15 residues in the CDR3. Trimming left V 3 bases short and J 8 bases short, with 18 bases between. The CDR3 DNA follows: TGTGCCAGCAGTTTGCTGACGGGCGGCTCTGGTACGCAGTATTTT. This gives the protein CASSLLTGGSGTQYF.

The chain links TRBV7-9 to TRBJ2-1; D perhaps matches TRBD2 (7 bases). CDR3 length: 15 residues. Germline V lookup: CDR1 SEHNR, CDR2 FQNEAQ (reference sequence). V lost 3 bases to trimming and J lost 3 bases, with 12 bases between them. CDR3 nucleotide sequence: TGTGCCAGCAGCTTGAGCGGGGACAACTACAATGAGCAGTTCTTC. It yields the protein CASSLSGDNYNEQFF.

The rearrangement links TRBV6-6 to TRBJ1-3, with D maybe TRBD1 (5 bases). V dropped 6 bases and J dropped 1 base, with 10 bases sitting between them. The CDR3 covers 14 residues. CDR1 and CDR2 (germline): MNHNY, SVGAGI (reference sequence). CDR3 in DNA: TGTGCCAGCAGAGAGCAGGGTTCTGGAAACACCATATATTTT. Its protein is CASREQGSGNTIYF.

The V and J genes are TRBV24-1 and TRBJ1-5; D is perhaps TRBD1 (5 bases). The V and J ends lost 9 bases and 3 bases respectively, with 14 bases between them. CDR3 length: 14 amino acids. Germline V lookup: CDR1 KGHDR, CDR2 SFDVKD. The CDR3 protein is CATSGVVPNQPQHF. Here the CDR3 DNA reads TGTGCCACCTCGGGGGTCGTTCCCAATCAGCCCCAGCATTTT.

The V call is TRBV20-1, the J call TRBJ2-7, with D uncertain. CDR1 and CDR2 from the germline V gene are DFQATT and SNEGSKA (reference sequence). V lost 1 base and J 8 bases, leaving 15 bases between the germline ends. This CDR3 comprises 13 residues. CDR3 sequence (DNA): TGCAGTGCTAGAGGGAGAGGCCAGAATAAGCAGTACTTC. Amino acids: CSARGRGQNKQYF.

As to this clonotype: Germline and junction disagree at one end, which may indicate a read error. J is TRBJ1-2 and V is TRBV7-8, with no clear D. Germline V gene data show CDR1 as SGHVS and CDR2 as FQNEAQ. The CDR3 totals 13 residues. The CDR3 spells CASSLRSTDTQSF. CDR3 DNA: TGTGCCAGCAGCTTAAGGAGCACAGATACGCAGTCCTTT.

The chain uses TRBV5-5 and TRBJ1-2, with 7 bases aligning to TRBD1. Germline V lookup: CDR1 SGHKS, CDR2 YYEKEE (reference sequence). CDR3 length: 17 amino acids. J lost 5 bases, V lost 4 bases, and 17 bases had no gene match. The CDR3 reads CASSIQTVTGESYGYTF. CDR3 coding DNA: TGTGCCAGCAGCATACAGACAGTCACAGGGGAAAGTTATGGCTACACCTTC.

Points on this clonotype: A much larger clonotype is one base distant, so this may be a read error. The CDR3 region is CARSDTDTQYF. As DNA, the CDR3 is TGTGCCCGGAGTGACACAGATACGCAGTATTTT. The chain employs TRBV30 and TRBJ2-3; D gene uncertain. This CDR3 region has 11 residues. Germline V gives CDR1 GTSNPN, CDR2 SVGIG (reference sequence).

This rearrangement joins TRBV7-2 to TRBJ2-7, with 8 nucleotides matching TRBD1. The CDR3 runs to 12 residues. V shed 3 bases, J shed 12 bases, and the junction held 7 bases outside the gene matches. Germline V gene sequence: CDR1 SGHTA, CDR2 FQGNSA. The chain's CDR3 is CASSLTGDAVYF. CDR3 DNA: TGTGCCAGCAGCTTGACAGGGGACGCGGTGTACTTC.

This clonotype was observed a handful of times. The chain carries TRBV9 and TRBJ2-7; 10 positions match TRBD1. Germline V lookup: CDR1 SGDLS, CDR2 YYNGEE. V dropped 0 bases and J dropped 4; count of bases not matched to a gene: 7. CDR3 size: 16 residues. CDR3 nucleotides: TGTGCCAGCAGCGTAGGTTCCGGGACAGGGGCATACGAGCAGTACTTC. Translation: CASSVGSGTGAYEQYF.

As concerns this clonotype: Here the CDR3 omits its conserved ending phenylalanine or tryptophan, so a read error is the likely source. The chain carries TRBV6-5 and TRBJ1-6; D not certain. The CDR3 spans 14 residues. The germline gives CDR1 MNHEY, CDR2 SVGAGI. The CDR3 DNA reads as TGTGCCAGCAGTTATCAGCCACATAATTCTCCCCTCCACTAT. Translation gives CASSYQPHNSPLHY.

CDR3: CSVGQGWEQSQETQYF. CDR3 nucleotide sequence: TGCAGCGTTGGACAGGGGTGGGAGCAGTCCCAAGAGACCCAGTACTTC. The chain carries TRBV20-1 and TRBJ2-7, with 9 bases aligning to TRBD1. Judging by the DNA end, TRBJ2-5 fits better; the J call may be wrong. Per the germline V gene, CDR1 is DFQATT and CDR2 is SNEGSKA (reference sequence). The CDR3 runs 16 residues.

The V gene is TRBV5-1, the J gene TRBJ2-3; no clear D gene. This CDR3 is built from 14 residues. V was clipped by 4 bases and J by 1 base, with 10 bases between them. Germline V gene sequence: CDR1 SGHRS, CDR2 YFSETQ. The CDR3 sequence is CASSPDSGTDTQYF. CDR3 DNA: TGCGCCAGCAGCCCGGATTCGGGCACAGATACGCAGTATTTT.

Worth noting for this clonotype: The DNA is left out, because the CDR3 cannot be placed on it with certainty; the CDR3 is given as TCRdb lists it. This chain links TRBV2 with TRBJ1-2. From germline, CDR1 is SNHLY and CDR2 FYNNEI. Both ends counted, the CDR3 spans 17 residues. CDR3 region: CASSHDTEAFFGEGTSF.

V and J are TRBV12-3 or TRBV12-4 and TRBJ2-1, with D tentatively TRBD2 (5 bases). V was shortened by 11 bases and J by 7 bases, with 15 bases between the two germline ends. This CDR3 has 12 residues. CDR3 sequence reads: CAGATGWNEQFF. The CDR3 nucleotides are TGTGCCGGCGCCACGGGATGGAATGAGCAGTTCTTC.

This clonotype was seen a few times. Given a much more abundant clone one base away, this may be a read error. Given the absence of the conserved phenylalanine or tryptophan at the CDR3 end, a read error is likely. The chain is built from TRBV12-3 or TRBV12-4 and TRBJ1-2; D not certain. This CDR3 is built from 16 residues. V shed 4 bases and J shed 3 bases, with 18 bases lying between them. CDR3 nucleotides: TGTGCCAGCAGTTACTCAGCCTCGGGCAGCCACTATGGCTACACCCTC. Protein product: CASSYSASGSHYGYTL.

As concerns this clonotype: At one end, the junction sequence differs from germline, possibly due to a read error. The chain joins TRBV10-2 to TRBJ1-5, with D possibly TRBD1 on 6 matching bases. CDR1 WSHSY and CDR2 SAAADI come from the germline V gene. This CDR3 comprises 14 residues. CDR3 in DNA: TGTGCCCGCAGTGAAATACAGGGTAAGCAGCCCCAGCATTTT. Residues: CARSEIQGKQPQHF.

This clonotype was counted between two and nine times. The rearrangement uses TRBV7-6 and TRBJ2-1; 10 bases align to TRBD1. Per germline, CDR1 SGHVS and CDR2 FNYEAQ. The CDR3 is made up of 17 amino acids. The V and J ends lost 1 base and 3 bases, in that order; junction bases with no gene match: 6. The CDR3 region is CASSLGVGQGNYNEQFF. CDR3 nucleotide sequence: TGTGCCAGCAGCTTAGGAGTGGGACAGGGGAACTACAATGAGCAGTTCTTC. The whole variable domain, filled in from reference TRBV7-6 and TRBJ2-1, reads GAGVSQSPRYKVTKRGQDVALRCDPISGHVSLYWYRQALGQGPEFLTYFNYEAQQDKSGLPNDRFSAERPEGSISTLTIQRTEQRDSAMYRCASSLGVGQGNYNEQFFGPGTRLTVL.

This clonotype was observed many times. The CDR3 sequence is CASSIGQGRETQYF. CDR3 coding DNA: TGTGCCAGTAGTATAGGACAGGGGAGAGAGACCCAGTACTTC. The rearrangement uses TRBV19 and TRBJ2-5, with 8 bases matching TRBD1. V lost 1 base to trimming and J lost 4 bases; unmatched junction nucleotides: 2. The V gene's germline CDR1 is LNHDA and CDR2 SQIVND (reference sequence). This CDR3 is built from 14 residues.

The rearrangement links TRBV5-6 to TRBJ2-3; the match to TRBD1 covers 8 bases. Germline CDR1 and CDR2: SGHDT and YYEEEE. J gave up 2 bases and V 4 bases, and 6 bases lay outside the gene matches. The CDR3 is 15 residues long. The CDR3 region has the DNA TGTGCCAGCAGCGTGGTGCAGGGGGCCACAGATACGCAGTATTTT. Protein sequence: CASSVVQGATDTQYF.

This clonotype was detected ten times or more. The chain combines TRBV7-2 with TRBJ1-2, with 10 bases matching TRBD1. The CDR3 spans 14 residues. Losses at the gene ends were 6 bases for V and 8 bases for J; bases not matched to a gene: 9. The V gene's germline CDR1 is SGHTA and CDR2 FQGNSA. The CDR3 DNA is TGTGCCAGCAGTCCGACAGGGGGCGCACAGGGCTACACCTTC. The encoded protein is CASSPTGGAQGYTF.